Listed below are T cell receptor beta chains from one sample, sequenced in a study of siplizumab effects on memory and regulatory T cells. The data were produced by immunoSEQ multiplex PCR, yet TCRdb's version contains in-frame clones alone and is incomplete. This sample has about 120,000 clones, with 93% found just once. The sequenced material came from non-Treg CD4+ T cells sorted from blood. All receptors derive from a human donor in good health. CDR3s include the opening cysteine and the closing phenylalanine or tryptophan. D genes are given only for firm matches. Clone size, where shown, is once, few, many, or a class for clones that have expanded.

J	V	D	size	length	CDR3	DNA
TRBJ2-1	TRBV9	TRBD1	once	15	CASSVVGTGHNEQFF	TGTGCCAGCAGCGTAGTGGGGACAGGTCACAATGAGCAGTTCTTC
TRBJ1-1	TRBV6-5	.	once	13	CASRYEGGTEAFF	TGTGCCAGCAGGTACGAGGGGGGCACTGAAGCTTTCTTT
TRBJ1-6	TRBV5-6	.	once	13	CASSWGLNSPLHF	TGTGCCAGCAGCTGGGGGCTAAATTCACCCCTCCACTTT
TRBJ2-2	TRBV7-9	TRBD2	.	19	CASSSWTSGGPPNTGELFF	TGTGCCAGCAGCTCCTGGACTAGCGGGGGGCCGCCGAACACCGGGGAGCTGTTTTTT
TRBJ2-2	TRBV14	.	.	18	CASSQDSWPRPSTGELFF	TGTGCCAGCAGCCAAGATTCTTGGCCGAGGCCGAGCACCGGGGAGCTGTTTTTT
TRBJ2-1	TRBV14	.	.	14	CASGPGAAYNEQFF	TGTGCCAGCGGGCCTGGGGCTGCCTACAATGAGCAGTTCTTC
TRBJ1-6	TRBV7-8	.	.	18	CATTTSGGLSSYNSPLHF	TGTGCCACGACGACGAGTGGGGGATTGAGCTCCTATAATTCACCCCTCCACTTT
TRBJ2-7	TRBV7-3	.	once	15	CASSRGLGGYYEQYF	TGTGCCAGCAGCCGAGGACTAGGGGGATACTACGAGCAGTACTTC
TRBJ1-6	TRBV5-7	.	.	14	CASSPWLTDSPLHF	TGTGCCAGCAGCCCCTGGCTGACCGATTCACCCCTCCACTTT
TRBJ1-4	TRBV28	TRBD1	.	15	CASSPGTGGSEKLFF	TGTGCCAGCAGTCCAGGGACAGGGGGCAGTGAAAAACTGTTTTTT
TRBJ2-3	TRBV6-1	TRBD2	.	16	CASSEWLAGTTDTQYF	TGTGCCAGCAGTGAGTGGCTAGCGGGGACCACAGATACGCAGTATTTT
TRBJ2-3	TRBV7-2	TRBD1	.	15	CASSSQGAGTDTQYF	TGTGCCAGCAGCTCACAGGGGGCAGGCACAGATACGCAGTATTTT
TRBJ2-4	TRBV28	TRBD2	.	16	CASSPRTSGGVNIQYF	TGTGCCAGCAGTCCCCGGACTAGCGGGGGAGTGAACATTCAGTACTTC
TRBJ1-5	TRBV11-2	TRBD1	.	16	CASSRDRGGSNQPQHF	TGTGCCAGCAGCCGGGACAGGGGAGGGAGCAATCAGCCCCAGCATTTT
TRBJ2-7	TRBV19	.	.	14	CASSRLDGTYEQYF	TGTGCCAGTAGCCGACTGGACGGAACCTACGAGCAGTACTTC
TRBJ2-3	TRBV18	TRBD1	.	17	CASSPRGQGLNTDTQYF	TGTGCCAGCTCACCAAGGGGACAGGGGTTGAACACAGATACGCAGTATTTT
TRBJ2-7	TRBV5-4	TRBD2	.	15	CASAMGGLAPYEQYF	TGTGCCAGCGCGATGGGGGGACTAGCCCCCTACGAGCAGTACTTC
TRBJ2-3	TRBV7-9	.	.	16	CASSLLRGQVTDTQYF	TGTGCCAGCAGCTTACTACGGGGGCAGGTCACAGATACGCAGTATTTT
TRBJ1-3	TRBV19	.	.	19	CASSRSVPFITSSGNTIYF	TGTGCCAGTAGCCGCTCAGTCCCTTTCATAACCAGCTCTGGAAACACCATATATTTT